The source of this TCR beta chain is a study of T cells after yellow fever vaccination. TCRdb redid the calling of the 5' RACE reads with MiXCR, one entry per CDR3 protein. The table shows 65,000 to 90,000 distinct CDR3 sequences, with approximately 7.5% occurring only once. This clonotype was seen a handful of times. The sample consisted of CD8+ T cells sorted from PBMCs, taken on the day of the yellow fever booster vaccination. The sequence was collected from a man aged 25 to 45 who received the YFV17D yellow fever vaccine.

The CDR3 region has the DNA TGTGCCATCAAGCTCTTAGCGGACACAGATACGCAGTATTTT. Protein sequence: CAIKLLADTDTQYF. The chain employs TRBV10-3 and TRBJ2-3; D might be TRBD2 (6 bases). Trimming cost V 7 bases and J 2 bases, with 13 bases left between them. Germline loops: CDR1 ENHRY, CDR2 SYGVKD. The CDR3 spans 14 residues.